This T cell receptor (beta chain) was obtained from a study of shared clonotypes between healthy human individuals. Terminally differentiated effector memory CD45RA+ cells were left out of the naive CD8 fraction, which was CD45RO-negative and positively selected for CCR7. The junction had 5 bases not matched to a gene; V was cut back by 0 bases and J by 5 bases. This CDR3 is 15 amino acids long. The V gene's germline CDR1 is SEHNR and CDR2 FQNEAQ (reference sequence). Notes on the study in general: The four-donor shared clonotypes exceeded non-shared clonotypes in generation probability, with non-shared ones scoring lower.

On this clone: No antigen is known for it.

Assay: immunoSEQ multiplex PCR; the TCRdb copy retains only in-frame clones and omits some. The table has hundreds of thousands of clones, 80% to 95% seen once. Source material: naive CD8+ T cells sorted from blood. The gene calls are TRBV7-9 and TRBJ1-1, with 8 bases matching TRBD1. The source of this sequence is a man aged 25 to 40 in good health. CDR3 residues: CASSLAWTGKTEAFF. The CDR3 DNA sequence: TGTGCCAGCAGCTTAGCGTGGACAGGGAAGACTGAAGCTTTCTTT.